This is a list of T cell receptor beta chains from one sample in a study of shared clonotypes between healthy human individuals. Data came from immunoSEQ multiplex PCR; TCRdb stores just in-frame clones and leaves some out. The sample lists 550,000 to 750,000 clones; about 91% were seen once. Input material: naive CD8+ T cells sorted from blood. These receptors all come from a man aged 25-40 years in good health. CDR3s include the opening cysteine and the closing phenylalanine or tryptophan. Fields, in order: D gene, CDR3 length, V gene, clone size, J gene, CDR3 DNA, CDR3 protein. A D gene is named only where the DNA matches it firmly. The listing skips clone size in some rows; elsewhere it reads once, few, many or a size class.

-	12	TRBV2	-	TRBJ1-2	TGTGCCAGCATCCCAAGTCTGGAGGGCTACACCTTC	CASIPSLEGYTF
TRBD1	16	TRBV6-5	-	TRBJ1-2	TGTGCCAGCAGTTCCCCAGGGACAGGGGCTCGTGGTGGCTACACCTTC	CASSSPGTGARGGYTF
-	15	TRBV7-9	once	TRBJ1-1	TGTGCCAGCAGCTCCCCGGCCTCGGGGGCTCTTGAAGCTTTCTTT	CASSSPASGALEAFF
TRBD2	20	TRBV4-1	-	TRBJ2-1	TGCGCCAGCAGCCAACGGGGGGGAGGTAGCGGAGCTAGCTCCTACAATGAGCAGTTCTTC	CASSQRGGGSGASSYNEQFF
-	14	TRBV7-9	-	TRBJ2-1	TGTGCCAGCAGCTTAACTCGGGAGATGAGTGAGCAGTTCTTC	CASSLTREMSEQFF
-	15	TRBV14	-	TRBJ1-1	TGTGCCAGCAGCCAAGATAAGGACATGAACACTGAAGCTTTCTTT	CASSQDKDMNTEAFF
-	15	TRBV27	-	TRBJ2-1	TGTGCCAGCAGTTTGCGACCCTTTGGGTATTATGAGCAGTTCTTC	CASSLRPFGYYEQFF
TRBD1	17	TRBV10-2	-	TRBJ2-2	TGCGCCAGCAGTGAGGCCACAGGGGGCCCGAACACCGGGGAGCTGTTTTTT	CASSEATGGPNTGELFF
-	13	TRBV27	-	TRBJ2-7	TGTGCCAGCAGTTTAGCGGAACCCTACGAGCAGTACTTC	CASSLAEPYEQYF
TRBD1	17	TRBV7-2	-	TRBJ1-5	TGTGCCAGCAGCGAAGCCATTCGAGGGGGCGGGAATCAGCCCCAGCATTTT	CASSEAIRGGGNQPQHF
TRBD2	16	TRBV29-1	-	TRBJ2-1	TGCAGCGGCGGGGGATGGCGGGAGGCCGTCTACAATGAGCAGTTCTTC	CSGGGWREAVYNEQFF
-	14	TRBV9	-	TRBJ2-5	TGTGCCAGCAGCGTAGGGCAGGGCCAAGAGACCCAGTACTTC	CASSVGQGQETQYF
-	15	TRBV28	-	TRBJ1-5	TGTGCCAGCAGTTTTTTCTCCGGTAGCAATCAGCCCCAGCATTTT	CASSFFSGSNQPQHF
-	18	TRBV5-1	-	TRBJ2-2	TGCGCCAGCAGCCCTGGGACTTCGCTGTCCGGCGGTTACGGGGAGCTGTTTTTT	CASSPGTSLSGGYGELFF
-	13	TRBV6-6	-	TRBJ1-1	TGTGCCAGCAGTTACTCAGGCGGCACTGAAGCTTTCTTT	CASSYSGGTEAFF
TRBD2	16	TRBV7-9	few	TRBJ2-1	TGTGCCAGCAGCTCAAAACTAGCGGGAAGGAACAATGAGCAGTTCTTC	CASSSKLAGRNNEQFF
-	15	TRBV19	-	TRBJ2-1	TGTGCCAGTAGTATTTTAATGACCTCCTACAATGAGCAGTTCTTC	CASSILMTSYNEQFF
TRBD1	17	TRBV5-8	once	TRBJ1-4	TGTGCCAGCAGCTTGGTCGGCAGGGGGCTTGACAATGAAAAACTGTTTTTT	CASSLVGRGLDNEKLFF
-	15	TRBV25-1	-	TRBJ2-3	TGTGCCAGCAGTGAGGGGCAGGGGCGGACAGATACGCAGTATTTT	CASSEGQGRTDTQYF
-	12	TRBV29-1	-	TRBJ2-7	TGCAGCGTTTCCCAGGACTCCTACGAGCAGTACTTC	CSVSQDSYEQYF
TRBD1	14	TRBV9	-	TRBJ2-4	TGTGCCAGCAGCGGCCGACAGGGGAAGGACATTCAGTACTTC	CASSGRQGKDIQYF
-	15	TRBV28	-	TRBJ2-7	TGTGCCAGCAACCCATTTAGCGGCCTCTCCTACGAGCAGTACTTC	CASNPFSGLSYEQYF
TRBD1	16	TRBV9	-	TRBJ1-4	TGTGCCAGCAGCGGGCCAGGGGGCTCGGCTAATGAAAAACTGTTTTTT	CASSGPGGSANEKLFF
TRBD1	13	TRBV29-1	once	TRBJ2-7	TGCAGCGCCTGGACAGGTCGTTCCTACGAGCAGTACTTC	CSAWTGRSYEQYF
-	15	TRBV27	-	TRBJ2-7	TGTGCCAGCAGTTTATCGAGGAGGGGGGCCTACGAGCAGTACTTC	CASSLSRRGAYEQYF
TRBD1	13	TRBV7-9	-	TRBJ1-2	TGTGCCAGCAGTGGGACAGAACATTATGGCTACACCTTC	CASSGTEHYGYTF
-	11	TRBV28	-	TRBJ2-1	TGTGCCAGCAGTTTAGGAGACTGGCAGTTCTTC	CASSLGDWQFF
-	14	TRBV27	once	TRBJ2-7	TGTGCCAGCAGTTTGAAAAGGGCGGGCTACGAGCAGTACTTC	CASSLKRAGYEQYF
TRBD1	15	TRBV2	-	TRBJ1-1	TGTGCCAGCAGTGAAATCAGAGGACAGGGGGCACGGGCTTTCTTT	CASSEIRGQGARAFF
TRBD2	17	TRBV7-2	-	TRBJ2-1	TGTGCCAGCAGCTTCGACGGAAGCGGGATGGCTTACAATGAGCAGTTCTTC	CASSFDGSGMAYNEQFF
-	17	TRBV12-1	-	TRBJ2-4	TGTGCCAGCAGCTTACCCCCGCCAGACGAGGAGAAAAACATTCAGTACTTC	CASSLPPPDEEKNIQYF
-	17	TRBV5-4	-	TRBJ2-7	TGTGCCAGCAGCGGATCCGGGAACGGGGGATCCGCCTACGAGCAGTACTTC	CASSGSGNGGSAYEQYF
TRBD1	17	TRBV7-9	-	TRBJ2-7	TGTGCCAGCAGCAACCGTAGGGGGACAGCCATGCCCTACGAGCAGTACTTC	CASSNRRGTAMPYEQYF
-	14	TRBV29-1	-	TRBJ2-1	TGCAGCGTTGAAGATCAAGGGCTACTCAATGAGCAGTTCTTC	CSVEDQGLLNEQFF
-	15	TRBV4-1	-	TRBJ2-1	TGCGCCAGCAGCCAAGATCCCCTCCCCTACAATGAGCAGTTCTTC	CASSQDPLPYNEQFF
TRBD1	15	TRBV27	once	TRBJ2-5	TGTGCCAGCAGAGCCCGGGACAGCCTCCAAGAGACCCAGTACTTC	CASRARDSLQETQYF
-	12	TRBV7-3	-	TRBJ2-2	TGTGCCAGCAGTCCGATAGCCGGGGAGCTGTTTTTT	CASSPIAGELFF
TRBD2	15	TRBV5-5	-	TRBJ2-5	TGTGCCAGCAGGGGGGAGCGGGGAAGGGAAGAGACCCAGTACTTC	CASRGERGREETQYF
TRBD2	18	TRBV27	-	TRBJ2-3	TGTGCCAGCAGTTTGGGAACTAGCGGGATCCTTAGCACAGATACGCAGTATTTT	CASSLGTSGILSTDTQYF
-	14	TRBV5-1	-	TRBJ2-1	TGCGCCAGCTCCCCGGACGGAGACTACAATGAGCAGTTCTTC	CASSPDGDYNEQFF
-	14	TRBV10-3	-	TRBJ2-7	TGTGCCATCAGTGGCCAGGGTGTCACCTACGAGCAGTACTTC	CAISGQGVTYEQYF
TRBD2	16	TRBV5-4	-	TRBJ2-2	TGTGCCCGCAGCGACCCGGGCGGGGGGGGTACCGGGGAGCTGTTTTTT	CARSDPGGGGTGELFF
TRBD2	18	TRBV4-1	-	TRBJ2-7	TGCGCCAGCAGCCAAGCACTTCCCAGTAGCGGGAGCTGGCACGAGCAGTACTTC	CASSQALPSSGSWHEQYF
-	12	TRBV30	-	TRBJ1-1	TGTGCCTGGAGTACGGGGTCCACTGAAGCTTTCTTT	CAWSTGSTEAFF
TRBD1	14	TRBV12-5	-	TRBJ2-1	TGTGCTAGTGGTTTGGGACAGGGCTTAGCTGAGCAGTTCTTC	CASGLGQGLAEQFF
-	17	TRBV7-6	-	TRBJ2-7	TGTGCCAGCAGCTTGGTGTCCCGAATAAAGGGATCCTACGAGCAGTACTTC	CASSLVSRIKGSYEQYF
-	16	TRBV7-9	-	TRBJ2-1	TGTGCCAGCAGCTTGTTACAGGGATTCTCCTACAATGAGCAGTTCTTC	CASSLLQGFSYNEQFF
TRBD1	17	TRBV27	few	TRBJ1-2	TGTGCCAGCAGTCCATTGGGACAGGGCACAAACTACTATGGCTACACCTTC	CASSPLGQGTNYYGYTF
-	17	TRBV5-3	-	TRBJ1-1	TGTGCCAGAAGCTTAACTTTACGGGAAGGGGCTGTCACTGAAGCTTTCTTT	CARSLTLREGAVTEAFF
-	11	TRBV20-1	-	TRBJ2-1	TGCAGTGCTTACGCCGGGGATGAGCAGTTCTTC	CSAYAGDEQFF